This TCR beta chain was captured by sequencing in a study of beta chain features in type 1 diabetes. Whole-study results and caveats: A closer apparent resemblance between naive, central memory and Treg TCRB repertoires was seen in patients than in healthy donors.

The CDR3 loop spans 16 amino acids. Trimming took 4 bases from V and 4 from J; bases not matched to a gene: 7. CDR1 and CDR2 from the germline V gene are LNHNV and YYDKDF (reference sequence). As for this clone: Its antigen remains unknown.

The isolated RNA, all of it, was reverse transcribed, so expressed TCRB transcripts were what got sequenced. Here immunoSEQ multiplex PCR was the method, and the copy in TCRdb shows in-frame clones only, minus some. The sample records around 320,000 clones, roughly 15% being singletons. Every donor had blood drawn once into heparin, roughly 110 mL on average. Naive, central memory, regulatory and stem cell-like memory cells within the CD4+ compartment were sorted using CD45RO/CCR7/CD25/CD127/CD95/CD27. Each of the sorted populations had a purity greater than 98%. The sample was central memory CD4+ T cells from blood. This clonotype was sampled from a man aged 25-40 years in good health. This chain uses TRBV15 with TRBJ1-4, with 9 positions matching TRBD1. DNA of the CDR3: TGTGCCACCAGCACCGGGGGACAGGGCATTAATGAAAAACTGTTTTTT. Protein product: CATSTGGQGINEKLFF.